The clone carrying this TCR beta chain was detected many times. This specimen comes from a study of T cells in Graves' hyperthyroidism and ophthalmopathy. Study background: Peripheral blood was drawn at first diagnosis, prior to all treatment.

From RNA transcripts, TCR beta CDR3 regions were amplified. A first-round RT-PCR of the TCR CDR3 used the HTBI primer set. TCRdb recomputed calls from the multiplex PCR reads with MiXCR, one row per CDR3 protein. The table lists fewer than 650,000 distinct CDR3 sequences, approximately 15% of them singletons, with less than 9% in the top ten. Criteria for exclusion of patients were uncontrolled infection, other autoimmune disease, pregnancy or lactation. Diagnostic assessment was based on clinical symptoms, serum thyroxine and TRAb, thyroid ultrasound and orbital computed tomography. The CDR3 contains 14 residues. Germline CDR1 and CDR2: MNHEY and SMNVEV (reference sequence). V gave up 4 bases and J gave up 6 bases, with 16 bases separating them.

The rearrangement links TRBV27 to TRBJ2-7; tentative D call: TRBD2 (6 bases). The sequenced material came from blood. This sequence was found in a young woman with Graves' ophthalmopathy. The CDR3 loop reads CASSSIGSHSEQYF. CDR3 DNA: TGTGCCAGCAGTTCCATCGGGAGCCATTCCGAGCAGTACTTC.